The 28 T cell receptor beta chains given below trace back to one sample, sequenced in a study of T cell responses to AZD1222 COVID-19 vaccine. TCRdb's copy holds only in-frame clones and misses some; the assay was immunoSEQ multiplex PCR. Of 85,000 to 130,000 clones detected, approximately 90% appear once; the ten largest clones hold under 20%. Sample: peripheral blood, taken on day 0 of AZD1222 vaccination. The receptors were gathered from an adult in good health.

The J gene is TRBJ1-4, the V gene TRBV3-1 (or the pseudogene TRBV3-2); TRBD1 aligns across 7 bases. The CDR3 length is 15 residues. CDR1 and CDR2 (germline): LGHDT, YNNKEL (reference sequence). V lost 4 bases, J lost 5 bases, and 7 bases stayed unmatched. This CDR3 reads CASSPGEGANEKLFF. The CDR3 DNA is TGTGCCAGCAGCCCCGGGGAGGGGGCAAATGAAAAACTGTTTTTT.

This clone was recorded a few times. The chain uses TRBV7-9 and TRBJ1-4, with D unresolved. This CDR3 has 14 residues. Trimming shortened V by 0 bases and J by 8 bases, and 10 bases separated the two germline ends. CDR1 SEHNR and CDR2 FQNEAQ come from the germline V gene (reference sequence). The CDR3 sequence: CASSLAGSKEKLFF. The CDR3 nucleotides are TGTGCCAGCAGCTTAGCGGGGTCGAAGGAAAAACTGTTTTTT.

This sequence joins TRBV9 and TRBJ2-2; D might be TRBD2 (5 bases). V gave up 6 bases and J gave up 5 bases, with 14 bases separating them. Germline assignment: CDR1 SGDLS and CDR2 YYNGEE. This CDR3 has 14 amino acids. The chain's CDR3 is CASTRGGGTGELFF. CDR3 sequence (DNA): TGTGCCAGCACCAGAGGAGGTGGAACCGGGGAGCTGTTTTTT.

The genes are TRBV7-9 and TRBJ2-7, with 8 bases lining up with TRBD1. CDR1 is SEHNR, CDR2 FQNEAQ, per germline (reference sequence). The CDR3 extends over 16 amino acids. The J segment lost 1 base and the V segment lost 1 base, leaving 6 bases of the junction unmatched. The DNA for the CDR3 is TGTGCCAGCAGCTTAGAAGGACAGGGTGGGTCCTACGAGCAGTACTTC. Amino acid sequence: CASSLEGQGGSYEQYF.

The chain recombines TRBV10-3 with TRBJ1-2, with unresolved D. Germline-derived CDR1 and CDR2 are ENHRY and SYGVKD. This CDR3 spans 12 amino acids. V was pared by 4 bases and J by 5 bases, with 8 bases between. CDR3 amino acids: CAISAARYGYTF. CDR3 in DNA: TGTGCCATCAGTGCGGCCCGGTATGGCTACACCTTC.

This chain uses TRBV7-9 with TRBJ2-2; D is unresolved. V dropped 1 base and J dropped 2 bases, with 5 bases sitting between them. Germline V gives CDR1 SEHNR, CDR2 FQNEAQ (reference sequence). The CDR3 has 14 residues. The chain's CDR3 is CASSLVGNTGELFF. For the CDR3, the DNA is TGTGCCAGCAGCTTAGTGGGTAACACCGGGGAGCTGTTTTTT. Full variable domain (remainder filled in from reference TRBV7-9 and TRBJ2-2): DTGVSQNPRHKITKRGQNVTFRCDPISEHNRLYWYRQTLGQGPEFLTYFQNEAQLEKSRLLSDRFSAERPKGSFSTLEIQRTEQGDSAMYLCASSLVGNTGELFFGEGSRLTVL.

V usage is TRBV4-1 and J usage is TRBJ1-4; TRBD1 agrees at 8 bases. Trimming removed 1 base from V and 6 bases from J; junction bases left unmatched: 7. CDR1 MGHRA and CDR2 YSYEKL come from the germline V gene. The CDR3 runs to 16 residues. Written as DNA, the CDR3 is TGCGCCAGCAGCCAAGGCAGGGGGCCAGGGGATGAAAAACTGTTTTTT. Protein sequence: CASSQGRGPGDEKLFF.

The rearrangement uses TRBV5-4 and TRBJ1-3; tentative D call: TRBD1 (6 bases). This CDR3 is built from 15 residues. Trimming pared 2 bases from V and 4 bases from J, leaving 13 bases between. CDR1 is SGHNT and CDR2 is YYREEE in the germline V gene (reference sequence). Here the CDR3 DNA reads TGTGCCAGCAGCTTCGGGGGGGCTTCAGGAAACACCATATATTTT. Its protein is CASSFGGASGNTIYF.

The chain recombines TRBV4-1 with TRBJ2-7, with D maybe TRBD1 (6 bases). V lost 2 bases, J lost 1 base, and 12 bases lay in between. The length of the CDR3 is 15 residues. Per germline, CDR1 MGHRA and CDR2 YSYEKL. The CDR3 region is CASSQKGVGSYEQYF. In DNA, the CDR3 is TGCGCCAGCAGCCAAAAGGGGGTTGGGTCCTACGAGCAGTACTTC.

The J gene is TRBJ2-7, the V gene TRBV6-1; maybe TRBD1 (6 bases). The CDR3 has 14 amino acids. V shed 2 bases and J shed 3 bases, with 11 bases lying between them. CDR1 and CDR2 from the germline V gene are MNHNS and SASEGT. The CDR3 spells CASSERGMSYEQYF. The CDR3, as DNA: TGTGCCAGCAGTGAAAGGGGGATGAGCTACGAGCAGTACTTC.

The chain couples TRBV6-5 to TRBJ2-2; D remains ambiguous. CDR1 MNHEY and CDR2 SVGAGI come from the germline V gene. Trimming removed 8 bases at V and 2 bases at J, with 6 bases between. The CDR3 contains 12 residues. The CDR3 loop is CASWGNTGELFF. In DNA form, the CDR3 reads TGTGCCAGCTGGGGAAACACCGGGGAGCTGTTTTTT.

DNA of the CDR3: TGCGCCAGCAGCTTCGGGGAGCAGGACAATGAGCAGTTCTTC. Translated, it gives CASSFGEQDNEQFF. The J gene is TRBJ2-1, the V gene TRBV5-1; D perhaps matches TRBD2 (5 bases). The V end was cut by 2 bases, the J end by 5 bases, with 11 bases between. CDR1 and CDR2 (germline): SGHRS, YFSETQ. The CDR3 is 14 residues long.

The CDR3 loop reads CASAGSSAGANVLTF. CDR3 bases: TGTGCCAGCGCAGGGAGTTCGGCTGGGGCCAACGTCCTGACTTTC. The chain joins TRBV25-1 to TRBJ2-6; D tentatively fits TRBD1 or TRBD2 (5 bases each). Per germline, CDR1 MGHDK and CDR2 SYGVNS. The CDR3 has 15 residues. The V end lost 8 bases, the J end lost 2 bases, and 13 bases lay between the germline ends.

The chain employs TRBV2 and TRBJ2-3; perhaps D is TRBD1 or TRBD2 (5 bases each). Trimming pared 2 bases from V and 1 base from J, leaving 10 bases between. CDR1 and CDR2 from the germline V gene are SNHLY and FYNNEI. CDR3 length: 15 residues. The CDR3 coding sequence is TGTGCCAGCAGTGAACTAGTGGGGGGCACAGATACGCAGTATTTT. Translating gives CASSELVGGTDTQYF.

J is TRBJ1-5 and V is TRBV5-6, with 11 bases identical to TRBD1. This CDR3 spans 16 amino acids. Germline assignment: CDR1 SGHDT and CDR2 YYEEEE. With V trimmed by 4 bases and J by 1 base, 4 bases remained unmatched. This CDR3 is CASSEGTGGSNQPQHF. The CDR3 DNA follows: TGTGCCAGCAGCGAGGGGACAGGGGGAAGCAATCAGCCCCAGCATTTT.

The rearrangement joins TRBV19 to TRBJ2-7, with 9 bases aligning to TRBD1. This CDR3 contains 14 residues. Germline-derived CDR1 and CDR2 are LNHDA and SQIVND (reference sequence). Trimming cost V 4 bases and J 6 bases; bases outside gene matches: 7. CDR3 loop: CASSSPQGAVEQYF. DNA of the CDR3: TGTGCCAGTAGTAGCCCACAGGGGGCGGTCGAGCAGTACTTC.

The rearrangement links TRBV7-6 to TRBJ2-5, with D hard to call. The CDR3 is 15 residues long. Germline-derived CDR1 and CDR2 are SGHVS and FNYEAQ. Trimming took off 2 bases at V and 4 bases at J, with 14 bases between the two ends. The CDR3 protein is CASSLMTGPGETQYF. The CDR3 nucleotides are TGTGCCAGCAGCTTAATGACGGGTCCGGGAGAGACCCAGTACTTC. The full variable domain, completed using reference TRBV7-6 and TRBJ2-5, is GAGVSQSPRYKVTKRGQDVALRCDPISGHVSLYWYRQALGQGPEFLTYFNYEAQQDKSGLPNDRFSAERPEGSISTLTIQRTEQRDSAMYRCASSLMTGPGETQYFGPGTRLLVL.

This clone came up once. CDR3 DNA sequence: TGTGCCATCAGTGAAGTGGTGAACACTGAAGCTTTCTTT. Protein: CAISEVVNTEAFF. The chain uses TRBV10-3 and TRBJ1-1; D is uncertain. This CDR3 contains 13 residues. V lost 3 bases to trimming and J lost 0 bases, with 5 bases between them. Germline CDR1 is ENHRY and CDR2 is SYGVKD.

J is TRBJ1-5 and V is TRBV2, with TRBD1 matching 8 bases. Looked up from germline, CDR1 is SNHLY and CDR2 is FYNNEI. With 2 bases clipped from V and 5 bases from J, the junction kept 5 bases outside the gene matches. The CDR3 loop spans 15 amino acids. CDR3: CASSEWTGKYQPQHF. The CDR3 DNA reads as TGTGCCAGCAGTGAATGGACAGGGAAGTATCAGCCCCAGCATTTT.

V gene TRBV27 combines with J gene TRBJ2-5; TRBD1 aligns across 7 bases. V shed 5 bases, J shed 4 bases, and the junction held 16 bases outside the gene matches. The CDR3 contains 17 residues. Germline V lookup: CDR1 MNHEY, CDR2 SMNVEV (reference sequence). The CDR3 DNA reads as TGTGCCAGCAGTCGCATCACCATCAGGGGGTTGTTAGAGACCCAGTACTTC. Protein: CASSRITIRGLLETQYF.

This clone has only one observation. The chain joins TRBV19 to TRBJ2-2; TRBD2 might be the D (5 bases). Between the trimmed V and J ends, which lost 9 bases and 1 base, there was a span of 18 bases. CDR1 and CDR2 (germline): LNHDA, SQIVND (reference sequence). This CDR3 has 16 residues. The CDR3 loop reads CASLNSDLLNTGELFF. In nucleotides, the CDR3 is TGTGCCAGCCTGAACTCGGACTTGTTGAACACCGGGGAGCTGTTTTTT.

V gene TRBV28 combines with J gene TRBJ1-2; D is perhaps TRBD1 (5 bases). The CDR3 has 12 amino acids. Germline V gene lookup returns CDR1 MDHEN and CDR2 SYDVKM. V dropped 8 bases and J dropped 8 bases, with 15 bases sitting between them. The CDR3: CASEGRWGGYTF. In DNA, the CDR3 is TGTGCCAGCGAGGGGAGGTGGGGCGGCTACACCTTC.

The chain's CDR3 is CASSYGRLNTEAFF. In DNA, the CDR3 is TGTGCCAGCAGTTACGGACGTCTGAACACTGAAGCTTTCTTT. The chain carries TRBV6-5 and TRBJ1-1, with D unresolved. The ends were cut back, 2 bases at V and 0 bases at J, with 7 bases in the middle. The CDR3 loop spans 14 amino acids. Germline lookup yields CDR1 MNHEY and CDR2 SVGAGI.

This chain links TRBV5-5 with TRBJ1-2; weak D call: TRBD1 (5 bases). This CDR3 contains 14 residues. V shed 4 bases and J shed 8 bases, with 18 bases lying between them. Germline CDR1 and CDR2: SGHKS and YYEKEE (reference sequence). CDR3 loop: CASSPGTERRGYTF. The DNA of the CDR3 is TGTGCCAGCAGCCCAGGGACGGAGAGAAGGGGCTACACCTTC.

This sequence joins TRBV7-6 and TRBJ2-1, with TRBD1 as a possible D gene (6 bases). This CDR3 spans 16 amino acids. In germline, CDR1 is SGHVS, CDR2 FNYEAQ. The V and J ends lost 1 base and 6 bases respectively, with 16 bases between them. The CDR3: CASSLGGGLLANEQFF. In nucleotides, the CDR3 is TGTGCCAGCAGCTTAGGTGGGGGCCTCCTAGCCAATGAGCAGTTCTTC.

The chain employs TRBV7-9 and TRBJ2-2; tentatively, D is TRBD1 or TRBD2 (5 bases each). V was shortened by 5 bases and J by 1 base, with 11 bases between the two germline ends. The CDR3 consists of 15 residues. Germline V gives CDR1 SEHNR, CDR2 FQNEAQ (reference sequence). CDR3 protein: CASSGGGGNTGELFF. The CDR3 nucleotides read TGTGCCAGCAGCGGAGGTGGGGGGAACACCGGGGAGCTGTTTTTT.

This clone was seen a single time. J is TRBJ1-1 and V is TRBV5-1, with 9 nucleotides matching TRBD1. The germline gives CDR1 SGHRS, CDR2 YFSETQ. V was pared by 7 bases and J by 4 bases, with 8 bases of the junction left unmatched. The CDR3 sequence is 14 residues long. CDR3 sequence: CASGRTGEGTEAFF. The CDR3 nucleotides read TGCGCCAGCGGAAGGACAGGGGAAGGCACTGAAGCTTTCTTT.

The V gene is TRBV19, the J gene TRBJ2-3; 7 bases are a match to TRBD1. Germline CDR1 LNHDA, CDR2 SQIVND (reference sequence). Germline trimming cut 4 bases from V and 2 bases from J; bases unmatched to any gene: 6. This CDR3 comprises 15 residues. CDR3 DNA sequence: TGTGCCAGTAGTAGGGACAGATCTTTCACAGATACGCAGTATTTT. This gives the protein CASSRDRSFTDTQYF.